This T cell receptor beta chain appears in the sequencing data of a study of cytomegalovirus exposure and HLA in healthy donors. The PCR was carried out with 60 Vbeta primers and 13 Jbeta primers. Method: immunoSEQ multiplex PCR; TCRdb's copy keeps in-frame clones and lacks some. The table has roughly 240,000 clones, 78% seen once. On this clone: A junction end diverges from the germline sequence, so it may reflect a read error.

The CDR3 is made up of 13 amino acids. Germline V CDR1 and CDR2: MNHEY, SVGAGI. This rearrangement joins TRBV6-5 to TRBJ2-3, with TRBD2 identical over 8 bases. The sequencing input was PBMCs. This clonotype was obtained from a boy between 10 and 17 years old in good health and CMV-seronegative. The CDR3 sequence: CASSRTSTDMQYF. In DNA, the CDR3 is TGTGCCAGCTCTCGGACTAGCACAGATATGCAGTATTTT.